Shown below are 7 T cell receptor beta chains from a single sample sequenced in a study of OX40 agonist ivuxolimab in advanced cancers. TCRdb's table, derived via immunoSEQ multiplex PCR, lists solely in-frame clones and lacks some. There are fewer than 40,000 clones in the sample; over 85% occur only once, and around 33% lies in the top ten. This sample comprised CD4+ or CD8+ T cells sorted from blood, obtained in a trial of the OX40 agonist ivuxolimab. These TCRs come from an adult with an advanced solid tumor such as melanoma, head and neck, liver or kidney cancer.

The J gene is TRBJ2-3, the V gene TRBV9; 7 bases fit TRBD1. The CDR3 contains 16 residues. Trimming cost V 4 bases and J 1 base; bases outside gene matches: 9. Per the germline V gene, CDR1 is SGDLS and CDR2 is YYNGEE. CDR3 sequence reads: CASSQIRGFGTDTQYF. The CDR3 nucleotides read TGTGCCAGCAGCCAAATCAGGGGGTTTGGCACAGATACGCAGTATTTT. Full variable domain (outside the CDR3, taken from reference TRBV9 and TRBJ2-3): DSGVTQTPKHLITATGQRVTLRCSPRSGDLSVYWYQQSLDQGLQFLIQYYNGEERAKGNILERFSAQQFPDLHSELNLSSLELGDSALYFCASSQIRGFGTDTQYFGPGTRLTVL.

The V and J genes are TRBV29-1 and TRBJ2-5; D could derive from TRBD1 or TRBD2 (7 bases each). This CDR3 has 14 amino acids. V was trimmed by 0 bases and J by 5 bases, leaving 13 bases between them. Looked up from germline, CDR1 is SQVTM and CDR2 is ANQGSEA. This CDR3 is CSVEDQGGSETQYF. DNA of the CDR3: TGCAGCGTTGAAGATCAGGGGGGGTCGGAGACCCAGTACTTC.

The rearrangement links TRBV27 to TRBJ2-1; TRBD2 agrees at 12 bases. Germline values: CDR1 MNHEY, CDR2 SMNVEV (reference sequence). V shed 4 bases, J shed 3 bases, and the junction held 1 base outside the gene matches. CDR3 size: 15 residues. The CDR3 nucleotides are TGTGCCAGCAGTTGGACTAGCGGGGACTACAATGAGCAGTTCTTC. Its protein product is CASSWTSGDYNEQFF.

This clone was recorded once. The chain employs TRBV19 and TRBJ1-1; TRBD1 matches at 7 bases. CDR1 LNHDA and CDR2 SQIVND come from the germline V gene (reference sequence). V was pared by 4 bases and J by 6 bases, with 8 bases of the junction left unmatched. The CDR3 contains 14 residues. CDR3 protein: CASSKPGTVPEAFF. The DNA for the CDR3 is TGTGCCAGTAGTAAACCCGGGACAGTTCCTGAAGCTTTCTTT. Full variable domain (remainder filled in from reference TRBV19 and TRBJ1-1): DGGITQSPKYLFRKEGQNVTLSCEQNLNHDAMYWYRQDPGQGLRLIYYSQIVNDFQKGDIAEGYSVSREKKESFPLTVTSAQKNPTAFYLCASSKPGTVPEAFFGQGTRLTVV.

The chain is built from TRBV2 and TRBJ2-1; 9 bases are a match to TRBD1. Germline values: CDR1 SNHLY, CDR2 FYNNEI. V shed 2 bases, J shed 4 bases, and the junction held 6 bases outside the gene matches. The CDR3 consists of 16 residues. As DNA, the CDR3 is TGTGCCAGCAGTGAATCGGGGGACAGGGAGTACAATGAGCAGTTCTTC. Protein sequence: CASSESGDREYNEQFF.

This rearrangement joins TRBV23-1 to TRBJ2-6; 8 bases match TRBD1. TRBV23-1 belongs to the ORF category, with a function that is uncertain. V shed 3 bases, J shed 0 bases, and the junction held 7 bases outside the gene matches. This CDR3 region has 18 residues. The CDR3: CASSQGQAAFSGANVLTF. As DNA, the CDR3 is TGCGCCAGCAGTCAGGGACAGGCCGCATTCTCTGGGGCCAACGTCCTGACTTTC.

The rearrangement joins TRBV6-5 to TRBJ1-4; unclear D gene. This CDR3 has 16 residues. Looked up from germline, CDR1 is MNHEY and CDR2 is SVGAGI. Deletions cut 2 bases from V and 8 bases from J, with 18 bases between. For the CDR3, the DNA is TGTGCCAGCAGTTACGCGACGGGGAAGGGCCGAGAAAAACTGTTTTTT. It is translated as CASSYATGKGREKLFF.